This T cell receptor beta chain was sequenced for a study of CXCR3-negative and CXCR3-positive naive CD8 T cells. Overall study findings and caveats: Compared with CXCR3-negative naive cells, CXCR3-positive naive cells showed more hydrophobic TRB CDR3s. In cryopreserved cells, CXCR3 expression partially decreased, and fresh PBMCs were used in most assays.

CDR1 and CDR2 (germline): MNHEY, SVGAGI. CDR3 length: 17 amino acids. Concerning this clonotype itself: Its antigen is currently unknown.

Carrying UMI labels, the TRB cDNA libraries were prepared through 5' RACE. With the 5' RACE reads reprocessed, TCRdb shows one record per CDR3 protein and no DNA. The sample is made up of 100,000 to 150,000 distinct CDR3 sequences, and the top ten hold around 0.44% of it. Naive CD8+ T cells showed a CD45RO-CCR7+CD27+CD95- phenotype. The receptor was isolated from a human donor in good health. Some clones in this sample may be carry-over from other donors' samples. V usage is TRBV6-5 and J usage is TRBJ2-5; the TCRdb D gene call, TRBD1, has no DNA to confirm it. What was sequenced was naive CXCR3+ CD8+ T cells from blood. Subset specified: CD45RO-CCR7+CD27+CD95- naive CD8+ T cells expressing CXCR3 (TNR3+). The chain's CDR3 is CASSLLPDREDMETQYF.